These T cell receptor beta chains were read from a single sample in a study of T-cell memory formation after mild COVID-19. Each CDR3 protein gets one entry after TCRdb re-called the 5' RACE reads with MiXCR. The sample holds roughly 240,000 distinct CDR3 sequences; about 16% are singletons and the top ten take under 2.5%. The source material was PBMCs or a T cell subset sorted from them (not recorded which). These receptors were obtained from an adult woman who had mild COVID-19 (a few samples of this study predate the infection). Cell type and time point are not known. Each CDR3 is given without its conserved first and last residue.

v_gene	j_gene	CDR3aa
TRBV6-2/TRBV6-3	TRBJ1-5	ASRPPGQGNQPQH
TRBV7-6	TRBJ2-2	ASSFGHNTGELF
TRBV21-1	TRBJ1-5	ASSQGDRGQNQPQH
TRBV7-9	TRBJ2-6	ASSLRGGANVLT
TRBV3-1	TRBJ2-7	ASSQSGQGREQY
TRBV4-3	TRBJ2-2	ASSRTAGGLSGELF
TRBV12-3/TRBV12-4	TRBJ1-1	ASRPNNMNTEAF
TRBV5-4	TRBJ2-1	ASSETSGSHNEQF
TRBV7-2	TRBJ2-7	ASSIGRAAWYEQY
TRBV12-3/TRBV12-4	TRBJ2-2	ASSLGTSGVTGELF
TRBV20-1	TRBJ2-3	SASASPTSGSQDTQY
TRBV5-1	TRBJ1-6	ASSSMGPANSPLH
TRBV9	TRBJ2-7	ASSVELEPSYEQY
TRBV6-6	TRBJ1-1	ASSRPGQKNTEAF
TRBV9	TRBJ1-2	ASSPPGQGGGYT
TRBV18	TRBJ2-2	ASSRRLSRDQDTGELF
TRBV5-1	TRBJ1-1	ASSSRTTNTEAF
TRBV2	TRBJ2-3	ASRVAAVSTDTQY
TRBV19	TRBJ1-1	ASSIQIQAFHTEAF
TRBV20-1	TRBJ2-7	SARSGFYEQY
TRBV5-1	TRBJ2-1	ASSLGVPSSYNEQF
TRBV15	TRBJ1-2	ATSRDVGSYGYT
TRBV12-3/TRBV12-4	TRBJ2-1	ASRTRGISYNEQF
TRBV12-3/TRBV12-4	TRBJ1-1	ASSLVRAALNTEAF
TRBV6-2/TRBV6-3	TRBJ2-7	ASSGPPIYEQY
TRBV15	TRBJ2-1	ATSRVGGPYNEQF
TRBV5-1	TRBJ2-3	ASGSGGTDTQY
TRBV5-4	TRBJ2-7	ASSSPATYEQY
TRBV12-3/TRBV12-4	TRBJ2-5	ASRHTGGDTQY